This T cell receptor (beta chain) stems from a study of cytomegalovirus exposure and HLA in healthy donors. This CDR3 region has 13 residues. CDR1 SGHTA and CDR2 FQGNSA come from the germline V gene. Trimming shortened V by 5 bases and J by 1 base, and 9 bases separated the two germline ends. Points from the study as a whole: The dataset shows that most TCR sequences were rare, while some public TCRs occurred in many donors. Testing in vitro showed a few CMV-associated chains specific for CMV antigens.

Clones were read by immunoSEQ multiplex PCR, and TCRdb kept only the in-frame ones, dropping some. Of around 130,000 clones listed, 89% were seen once; the top ten hold 3% to 4%. As for this clone: As yet, its antigen is unknown.

The chain uses TRBV7-2 and TRBJ2-7, with a weak D call TRBD1 (6 bases). This clonotype originated in a man younger than 45 in good health and CMV-seronegative. The sequenced sample consisted of PBMCs. The DNA of the CDR3 is TGTGCCAGCAGCGACAGGTTTTCCTACGAGCAGTACTTC. Its translation: CASSDRFSYEQYF.